This TCR beta chain derives from a study of shared clonotypes between healthy human individuals. Germline trimming cut 6 bases from V and 0 bases from J; bases unmatched to any gene: 8. Germline CDR1 reads MNHEY; CDR2 reads SMNVEV (reference sequence). The CDR3 totals 16 residues. Sequencing used immunoSEQ multiplex PCR; TCRdb keeps in-frame clones, though not all of them. The sample yields under 1,900,000 clones, approximately 98.5% seen once. The rearrangement joins TRBV27 to TRBJ2-3, with TRBD2 matching 8 bases. This receptor was obtained from a man between 25 and 39 years old in good health. Sequences were obtained from naive CD4+ T cells sorted from blood. Subset specified: CD45RA+ positively selected. This CDR3 is CASSRRTSGSTDTQYF. In DNA form, the CDR3 reads TGTGCCAGCAGCCGTCGTACTAGCGGAAGCACAGATACGCAGTATTTT.